What follows are 11 T cell receptor beta chains derived from one specimen sequenced in a study of cytomegalovirus exposure and HLA in healthy donors. In the PCR, 60 Vbeta and 13 Jbeta primers were used. Repertoires were generated with immunoSEQ multiplex PCR, while TCRdb's copy carries only in-frame clones and drops some. In the table there are under 300,000 clones, 80% to 95% of which are singletons. Sample: PBMCs. The receptors shown here come from a girl aged 2 to 10 in good health and CMV-seronegative.

This chain uses TRBV27 with TRBJ2-2; 11 bases are a match to TRBD2. V shed 5 bases, J shed 7 bases, and the junction held 12 bases outside the gene matches. CDR3 length equals 17 residues. Germline CDR1 and CDR2: MNHEY and SMNVEV (reference sequence). The CDR3 spells CASSPLGLAAEHGELFF. For the CDR3, the DNA is TGTGCCAGCAGTCCGTTGGGACTAGCGGCTGAGCACGGGGAGCTGTTTTTT.

V gene TRBV5-1 combines with J gene TRBJ2-1; 7 positions agree with TRBD2. This CDR3 contains 13 residues. The V and J ends lost 6 bases and 10 bases, in that order; junction bases with no gene match: 10. The germline V gene encodes CDR1 SGHRS and CDR2 YFSETQ. The CDR3: CASNRAGDSEQFF. Written as DNA, the CDR3 is TGCGCCAGCAACCGGGCGGGGGACTCCGAGCAGTTCTTC.

The chain joins TRBV14 to TRBJ2-1; tentatively, D is TRBD2 (6 bases). The CDR3 sequence is 15 residues long. Germline CDR1 reads SGHDN; CDR2 reads FVKESK. Between the trimmed V and J ends, which lost 4 bases and 7 bases, there was a span of 17 bases. The CDR3 protein is CASSPRLPEGNEQFF. The CDR3 DNA reads as TGTGCCAGCAGCCCCCGTCTACCGGAGGGAAATGAGCAGTTCTTC.

The rearrangement joins TRBV9 to TRBJ2-5; 8 bases align to TRBD2. Trimming at V came to 0 bases and at J to 4 bases, leaving 5 bases not matched to a gene. Germline CDR1 SGDLS, CDR2 YYNGEE. This CDR3 spans 15 amino acids. CDR3 nucleotides: TGTGCCAGCAGCGTAGACGGGGGGGCCGTAGAGACCCAGTACTTC. Its translation is CASSVDGGAVETQYF. Supplemented by reference TRBV9 and TRBJ2-5, the full variable domain reads DSGVTQTPKHLITATGQRVTLRCSPRSGDLSVYWYQQSLDQGLQFLIQYYNGEERAKGNILERFSAQQFPDLHSELNLSSLELGDSALYFCASSVDGGAVETQYFGPGTRLLVL.

The chain carries TRBV7-8 and TRBJ1-1; no reliable D call. Germline assignment: CDR1 SGHVS and CDR2 FQNEAQ. The CDR3 loop spans 14 amino acids. The V end lost 3 bases, the J end lost 4 bases, and 12 bases lay between the germline ends. DNA of the CDR3: TGTGCCAGCAGCTTTCCAGGTCTTTCCACTGAAGCTTTCTTT. Its protein product is CASSFPGLSTEAFF.

In DNA, the CDR3 is TGTGCCAGCAGCCAAGATCAAGACACAACGAACACTGAAGCTTTCTTT. Its translation is CASSQDQDTTNTEAFF. The gene calls are TRBV4-2 and TRBJ1-1; unclear D gene. This CDR3 has 16 residues. Per the germline V gene, CDR1 is LGHNA and CDR2 is YNFKEQ. Trimming cost V 0 bases and J 1 base, with 12 bases left between them.

The chain uses TRBV19 and TRBJ1-2, with TRBD1 as a possible D gene (5 bases). V shed 4 bases and J shed 4 bases, with 10 bases lying between them. This CDR3 spans 13 amino acids. The germline gives CDR1 LNHDA, CDR2 SQIVND (reference sequence). In DNA, the CDR3 is TGTGCCAGTAGTAACGCAGGGTTCTATGGCTACACCTTC. Protein sequence: CASSNAGFYGYTF.

This clone was observed a single time. V and J are TRBV4-2 and TRBJ1-1; 8 nucleotides line up with TRBD1. Unmatched junction bases numbered 3, after V lost 2 bases and J lost 1 base. Germline CDR1 and CDR2: LGHNA and YNFKEQ. The CDR3 length is 15 residues. In DNA form, the CDR3 reads TGTGCCAGCAGCCAATCACAGGGGGAGAACACTGAAGCTTTCTTT. This encodes CASSQSQGENTEAFF.

The rearrangement uses TRBV29-1 and TRBJ1-1, with 9 bases identical to TRBD1. This CDR3 has 14 amino acids. Per germline, CDR1 SQVTM and CDR2 ANQGSEA. After removal of 7 bases from V and 1 base from J, the junction contained 7 bases not matched to a gene. CDR3 in amino acids: CSAGGQGRNTEAFF. CDR3 nucleotides: TGCAGCGCCGGAGGACAGGGGAGGAACACTGAAGCTTTCTTT.

The chain joins TRBV5-1 to TRBJ2-1; 9 bases agree with TRBD2. V lost 2 bases, J lost 8 bases, and 14 bases stayed unmatched. The CDR3 is 17 amino acids. The germline V gene encodes CDR1 SGHRS and CDR2 YFSETQ. The CDR3 sequence: CASSFGLLAGGLDEQFF. The CDR3, as DNA: TGCGCCAGCAGCTTTGGACTTTTGGCGGGGGGGCTCGATGAGCAGTTCTTC. Using reference TRBV5-1 and TRBJ2-1 for the parts outside the CDR3, the full variable domain is KAGVTQTPRYLIKTRGQQVTLSCSPISGHRSVSWYQQTPGQGLQFLFEYFSETQRNKGNFPGRFSGRQFSNSRSEMNVSTLELGDSALYLCASSFGLLAGGLDEQFFGPGTRLTVL.

The CDR3, as DNA: TGTGCCAGCAGCTTACAGGTGGGTCAGCCCCAGCATTTT. As protein: CASSLQVGQPQHF. The chain joins TRBV7-2 to TRBJ1-5; D remains ambiguous. Germline loops: CDR1 SGHTA, CDR2 FQGNSA. The CDR3 is 13 amino acids. V lost 2 bases to trimming and J lost 6 bases, with 8 bases between them.